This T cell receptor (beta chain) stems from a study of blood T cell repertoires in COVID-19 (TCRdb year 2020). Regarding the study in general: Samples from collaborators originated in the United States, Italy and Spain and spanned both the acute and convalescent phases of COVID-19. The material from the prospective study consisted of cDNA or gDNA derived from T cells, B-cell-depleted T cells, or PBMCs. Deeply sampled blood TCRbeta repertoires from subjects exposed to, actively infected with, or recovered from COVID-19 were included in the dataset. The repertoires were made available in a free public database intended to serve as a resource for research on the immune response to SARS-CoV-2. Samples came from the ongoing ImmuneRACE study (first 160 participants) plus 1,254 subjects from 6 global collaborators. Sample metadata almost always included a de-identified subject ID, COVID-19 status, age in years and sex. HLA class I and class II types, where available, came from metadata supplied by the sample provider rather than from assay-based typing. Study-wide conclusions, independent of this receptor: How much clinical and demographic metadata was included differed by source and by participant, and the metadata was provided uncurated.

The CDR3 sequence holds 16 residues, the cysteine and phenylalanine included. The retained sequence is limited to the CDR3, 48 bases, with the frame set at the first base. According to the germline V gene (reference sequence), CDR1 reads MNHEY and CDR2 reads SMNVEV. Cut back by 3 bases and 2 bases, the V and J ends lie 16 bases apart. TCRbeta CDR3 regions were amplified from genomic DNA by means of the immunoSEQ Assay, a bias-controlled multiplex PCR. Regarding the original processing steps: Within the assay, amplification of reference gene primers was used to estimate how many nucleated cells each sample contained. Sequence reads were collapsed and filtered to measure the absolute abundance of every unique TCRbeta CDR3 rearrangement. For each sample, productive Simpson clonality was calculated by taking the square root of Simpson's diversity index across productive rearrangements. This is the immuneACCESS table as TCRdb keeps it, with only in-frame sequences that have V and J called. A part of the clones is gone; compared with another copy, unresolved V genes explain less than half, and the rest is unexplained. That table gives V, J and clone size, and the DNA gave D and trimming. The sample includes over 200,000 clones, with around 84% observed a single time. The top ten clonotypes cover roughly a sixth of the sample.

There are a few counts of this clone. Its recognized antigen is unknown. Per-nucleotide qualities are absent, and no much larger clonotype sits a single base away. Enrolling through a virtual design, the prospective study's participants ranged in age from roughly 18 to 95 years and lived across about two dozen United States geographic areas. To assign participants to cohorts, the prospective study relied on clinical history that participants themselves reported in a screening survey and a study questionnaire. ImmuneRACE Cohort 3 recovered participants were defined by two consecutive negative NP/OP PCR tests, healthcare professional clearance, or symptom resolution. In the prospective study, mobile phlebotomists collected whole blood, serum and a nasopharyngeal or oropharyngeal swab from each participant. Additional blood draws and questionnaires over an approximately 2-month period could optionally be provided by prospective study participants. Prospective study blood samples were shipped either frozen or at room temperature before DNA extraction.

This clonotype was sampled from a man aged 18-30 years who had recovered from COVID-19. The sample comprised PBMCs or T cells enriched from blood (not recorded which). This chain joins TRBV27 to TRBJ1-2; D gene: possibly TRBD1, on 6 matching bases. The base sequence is TGTGCCAGCAGTTTCTCCATAGGACAGTCAAACTATGGCTACACCTTC. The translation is CASSFSIGQSNYGYTF.